This is a list of T cell receptor beta chains from one sample in a study of blood T cell repertoires in COVID-19. The method was immunoSEQ multiplex PCR; TCRdb's version includes in-frame clones alone and lacks a portion of them. The sample has tens of thousands of clones, 79% seen once. Sequenced input: peripheral blood. All receptors derive from a man aged 60-69 years with acute or convalescent COVID-19. The CDR3 runs from the conserved cysteine through the conserved F or W. The order of the fields is V gene, J gene, clone size, D gene, CDR3 DNA, CDR3 protein. The D gene is left open where the match is weak. Clone size appears in some rows only: once, few, many, or a class for an expanded clone.

TRBV19	TRBJ2-7	-	-	TGTGCCAGTAGTATACCCCAGGATCAGGGCGAGCAGTACTTC	CASSIPQDQGEQYF
TRBV5-1	TRBJ2-5	-	TRBD2	TGCGCCAGCAGTCTTATACTCGGGGGGGAGGTCCAGTACTTC	CASSLILGGEVQYF
TRBV27	TRBJ2-1	-	-	TGTGCCAAAACTAGCCCCCTTAGGAATGAGCAGTTCTTC	CAKTSPLRNEQFF
TRBV5-5	TRBJ2-3	-	-	TGTGCCAGCACCGACACTTCTAGCACAGATACGCAGTATTTT	CASTDTSSTDTQYF
TRBV7-7	TRBJ2-3	-	TRBD1	TGTGCCAGCAGCCCAGGACAGGGCGACACAGATACGCAGTATTTT	CASSPGQGDTDTQYF
TRBV19	TRBJ2-4	-	TRBD1	TGTGCCAGTAGTATAGGGGACAGATTCAAGTACTTC	CASSIGDRFKYF
TRBV6-5	TRBJ1-6	-	-	TGTGCCAGCATGGACCAGGGAAATTCACCCCTCCACTTT	CASMDQGNSPLHF
TRBV12-3/TRBV12-4	TRBJ2-7	-	-	TGTGCCAGCAGTTTGGGGGACTCGTACGAGCAGTACTTC	CASSLGDSYEQYF
TRBV6-6	TRBJ2-5	-	-	TGTGCCAGCAGTTCACAGGGCCCCGGGACCCAGTACTTC	CASSSQGPGTQYF
TRBV24-1	TRBJ2-1	-	TRBD2	TGTGCCACCAGTGCGGCTAGCGGGAGCAAGGGGGGGTGGAATGAGCAGTTCTTC	CATSAASGSKGGWNEQFF
TRBV24-1	TRBJ2-4	medium-sized	-	TGTGCCACCAGTGAAGGGGGCATTCAGTACTTC	CATSEGGIQYF
TRBV24-1	TRBJ2-6	-	TRBD1	TGTGCCACCAGTGATTTCGCCCGGGACAGCTCTGGGGCCAACGTCCTGACTTTC	CATSDFARDSSGANVLTF
TRBV9	TRBJ1-3	once	-	TGTGCCAGCAGCCCCGACAATTCTGGAAACACCATATATTTT	CASSPDNSGNTIYF
TRBV6-2/TRBV6-3	TRBJ1-2	once	TRBD1	TGTGCCAGCAGTTGGAGGAAACTGGACAGGGGAATCTATGGCTACACCTTC	CASSWRKLDRGIYGYTF
TRBV2	TRBJ1-2	-	TRBD1	TGTGCCAGCAGTGCTCAGGGGGATCATGGCTACACCTTC	CASSAQGDHGYTF
TRBV4-1	TRBJ2-3	-	-	TGCGCCAGCAGCCAGGGGCTAGGAGATACGCAGTATTTT	CASSQGLGDTQYF
TRBV11-3	TRBJ2-2	-	TRBD2	TGTGCCAGCAGCTTAGGCGGGAGTCGGACCGGGGAGCTGTTTTTT	CASSLGGSRTGELFF
TRBV2	TRBJ1-3	-	-	TGTGCCAGCAGCCTAAACAGAGACTCTGGAAACACCATATATTTT	CASSLNRDSGNTIYF
TRBV28	TRBJ2-1	once	TRBD2	TGTGCCAGCAGTTCCGGACTAGCGGGAGCTGATGAGCAGTTCTTC	CASSSGLAGADEQFF
TRBV20-1	TRBJ2-7	-	-	TGCAGTGGCCTGTTGAGGAACGAGCAGTACTTC	CSGLLRNEQYF
TRBV29-1	TRBJ2-3	-	TRBD1	TGCAGCGTTGAGGGGACAGGTAGCACAGATACGCAGTATTTT	CSVEGTGSTDTQYF
TRBV18	TRBJ2-1	-	TRBD2	TGTGCCAGCTCACCACTTTTAGCACTAGCGGGAGGGATTCACTTGGATGAGCAGTTCTTC	CASSPLLALAGGIHLDEQFF
TRBV28	TRBJ1-3	once	TRBD1	TGTGCCAGCAGTTCCTGGGACAGTGGAAACACCATATATTTT	CASSSWDSGNTIYF
TRBV18	TRBJ2-7	-	-	TGTGCCAGCTCACAGGGAGTCGCCTACGAGCAGTACTTC	CASSQGVAYEQYF
TRBV9	TRBJ2-1	once	-	TGTGCCAGCAGCTCTGCGCCAGGCAATGAGCAGTTCTTC	CASSSAPGNEQFF
TRBV5-4	TRBJ1-3	-	TRBD1	TGTGCCAGCAGCTCTCTCACAGGGGAAAGCTCTGGAAACACCATATATTTT	CASSSLTGESSGNTIYF
TRBV5-4	TRBJ1-4	-	TRBD1	TGTGCCAGCAGCAGTGGGGGGATTACAAAGGGGGCCGATGAAAAACTGTTTTTT	CASSSGGITKGADEKLFF
TRBV30	TRBJ2-3	-	TRBD1	TGTGCCTGGAGTGTCGGGACAGCTCCTAGCACAGATACGCAGTATTTT	CAWSVGTAPSTDTQYF
TRBV27	TRBJ2-5	-	TRBD2	TGTGCCAGCAGCCTAGCGGGAGTTCCTAAGACCCAGTACTTC	CASSLAGVPKTQYF
TRBV24-1	TRBJ2-3	-	TRBD2	TGTGCCACCAGTGATCCCGGGACTAGCGGAATTGATACGCAGTATTTT	CATSDPGTSGIDTQYF
TRBV18	TRBJ2-6	-	TRBD1	TGTGCCAGCTCACCTGGACAGGGGGCTGGGGCCAACGTCCTGACTTTC	CASSPGQGAGANVLTF
TRBV6-5	TRBJ1-1	once	-	TGTGCCAGCAGTCCGTCCACAGGATTTATAGCTTTCTTT	CASSPSTGFIAFF
TRBV7-9	TRBJ2-2	-	TRBD2	TGTGCCAGCAGCTTGGGACTACACACCGGGGAGCTGTTTTTT	CASSLGLHTGELFF
TRBV24-1	TRBJ1-2	-	-	TGTGCCACCAGTTCGACGCAGGGGTACTATGGCTACACCTTC	CATSSTQGYYGYTF
TRBV18	TRBJ2-1	once	-	TGTGCCAGCTCACCAATCGGGAGCAATATGTATGAGCAGTTCTTC	CASSPIGSNMYEQFF
TRBV9	TRBJ1-1	-	TRBD1	TGTGCCAGCAGCCCAACCGGGACAGTGAACACTGAAGCTTTCTTT	CASSPTGTVNTEAFF
TRBV19	TRBJ1-5	-	TRBD1	TGTGCCAGTACGTATAGGGACAGTAGCAATCAGCCCCAGCATTTT	CASTYRDSSNQPQHF
TRBV28	TRBJ2-1	-	-	TGTGCCAGCAGTTCCTACTACGAGCAGTTCTTC	CASSSYYEQFF
TRBV15	TRBJ1-6	-	TRBD1	TGTGCCACCAGCAGAGAATCGACAGGGGGGAATTCACCCCTCCACTTT	CATSRESTGGNSPLHF
TRBV29-1	TRBJ1-1	few	TRBD1	TGCAGCGTTGAAGATCGCCAGGGGGCTACTGAAGCTTTCTTT	CSVEDRQGATEAFF
TRBV6-2/TRBV6-3	TRBJ2-3	-	-	TGTGCCAGCACCCCTGGCCGACACCGGGGGTTGGTAGATACGCAGTATTTT	CASTPGRHRGLVDTQYF
TRBV3-1/TRBV3-2	TRBJ1-1	-	-	TGTGCCAGCAGCCAAGACGGGGGGAACACTGAAGCTTTCTTT	CASSQDGGNTEAFF
TRBV2	TRBJ2-5	-	-	TGTGCCAGCAGTGCGGACACCCCGGGGACCCAGTACTTC	CASSADTPGTQYF
TRBV5-1	TRBJ1-5	-	-	TGCGCCAGCAGCTTGCACCCGAGGGATCAGCCCCAGCATTTT	CASSLHPRDQPQHF
TRBV27	TRBJ2-7	-	TRBD1	TGTGCCAGCAGGGAGACAGGGATCTACGAGCAGTACTTC	CASRETGIYEQYF
TRBV3-1/TRBV3-2	TRBJ1-6	-	-	TGTGCCAGCAGCCAACTGGAGAGTAATTCACCCCTCCACTTT	CASSQLESNSPLHF
TRBV7-6	TRBJ1-2	-	-	TGTGCCAGCAGCGCTTATACAGACGGGACTAGTGGCTACACCTTC	CASSAYTDGTSGYTF
TRBV6-2/TRBV6-3	TRBJ1-3	-	-	TGTGCCAGCAGTTACGGGGCGGCCACCATATATTTT	CASSYGAATIYF
TRBV7-2	TRBJ2-7	-	-	TGTGCCAGCAGCTTAGGTGGGGAGGCTTTCCAGTACTTC	CASSLGGEAFQYF
TRBV30	TRBJ2-2	-	TRBD1	TGTGCCTGGTTTCCCATCGACAGGGGGCTAAGGACCGGGGAGCTGTTTTTT	CAWFPIDRGLRTGELFF
TRBV3-1/TRBV3-2	TRBJ2-7	-	-	TGTGCCAGCAGCCCCACCTATCAGGGCGAGCAGTACTTC	CASSPTYQGEQYF
TRBV18	TRBJ1-6	-	-	TGTGCCAGCTCACCGGCACAGGGAGTCAATTCACCCCTCCACTTT	CASSPAQGVNSPLHF
TRBV24-1	TRBJ1-3	-	-	TGTGCCACCAGTGATTTGGTGGGGCGCGGAAACACCATATATTTT	CATSDLVGRGNTIYF